This T cell receptor (beta chain) was sequenced during a study of human T cells and chemical hapten exposure. Study-level findings and limits: It should be noted that donors had alopecia, so their immune response may differ from healthy people's. Expanded TCRs showed more large CDR3 clusters than pre-sensitization or healthy control sets. Among TCRs, those above 1 in 1000 frequency were unaffected by DPC sensitization.

Each CDR3 protein gets one entry after TCRdb re-called the RACE reads with MiXCR. The sample contains some 84,000 distinct CDR3 sequences, 10% to 12% of which appear only once. The length of the CDR3 is 14 residues. Germline-derived CDR1 and CDR2 are SGHTA and FQGNSA. Time point noted: patch test 3, about 24 weeks after DPC sensitization. Documented treatment: therapeutic diphenylcyclopropenone sensitization with weekly scalp DPC. Non-pregnant alopecia patients aged 18 to 70, suitable for DPC therapy. Concerning this clonotype itself: Antigen: not known. The junction does not match germline at one end; this may be a read error.

The chain carries TRBV7-2 and TRBJ2-3; D may be TRBD2 (6 bases). The origin of this receptor is a woman aged 45-60 years with alopecia areata. Some clones in this sample may be carry-over from other donors' samples. Sample: whole blood, taken in connection with sensitization to the hapten diphenylcyclopropenone (DPC). CDR3 sequence (DNA): TGTGCCTGCAGCTTAGGAGGGAGAGCTGATACGCAGTATTTT. This sequence encodes CACSLGGRADTQYF.